This TCR beta chain was captured by sequencing in a study of cytomegalovirus exposure and HLA in healthy donors. The study's findings and limits: Reported findings show TCR beta sequences accurately forecast HLA-A and HLA-B alleles in most subjects. More clonal expansion characterized HLA-associated TCR beta chains than equally common others in a later analysis.

The PCR had 60 Vbeta and 13 Jbeta primers. Assay: immunoSEQ multiplex PCR; the TCRdb copy retains only in-frame clones and omits some. This sample carries under 150,000 clones, around 83% of them seen once, and the ten largest clones take approximately 6.7%. As for this clone: Its antigen is not known.

The CDR3 is made up of 14 amino acids. Trimming removed 5 bases at V and 9 bases at J, with 17 bases between. CDR1 is MNHNY and CDR2 is SVGAGI in the germline V gene (reference sequence). Sequencing input: PBMCs. This sequence originates from a woman aged 25 to 39 in good health and CMV-seropositive. The chain carries TRBV6-6 and TRBJ2-1; perhaps TRBD1 as D (5 bases). The chain's CDR3 is CASSIGAPPLEQFF. The CDR3 coding sequence is TGTGCCAGCAGTATAGGGGCCCCGCCCCTTGAGCAGTTCTTC.